Listed below are T cell receptor beta chains from one sample, sequenced in a study of blood T cell repertoires in COVID-19. Repertoires were generated with immunoSEQ multiplex PCR, while TCRdb's copy carries only in-frame clones and drops some. The sample has over 40,000 clones, roughly 82% seen once. The specimen sequenced was peripheral blood. The receptor source for this set is a human donor in a cohort sampled during active COVID-19. Each CDR3 is given with its conserved first and last residue. The order of the fields is clone size, J gene, V gene, D gene, CDR3 DNA, CDR3 protein. D genes are given only for firm matches. Clone size is shown for a subset of rows, as once, few, many or a class of expanded clone.

>-|TRBJ2-2|TRBV6-1|-
TGTGCCAGCAGTGAAGCAGGGGGAGCGGGCGGGAGAGGGGAGCTGTTTTTT
CASSEAGGAGGRGELFF
>few|TRBJ1-5|TRBV28|-
TGTGCCAGCAGTTTTCGGCGGGAGATCGGGGCCCAGCATTTT
CASSFRREIGAQHF
>-|TRBJ2-7|TRBV6-6|TRBD2
TGTGCCAGCAGCCCTACTAGCGGGGACCCCTACGAGCAGTACTTC
CASSPTSGDPYEQYF
>-|TRBJ1-3|TRBV7-9|-
TGTGCCAGCAGCTTAGCGGACAGTGCGTCTGGAAACACCATATATTTT
CASSLADSASGNTIYF
>-|TRBJ2-5|TRBV7-2|TRBD2
TGTGCCAGCAGCCCGCGACTAGCGGAAGAGACCCAGTACTTC
CASSPRLAEETQYF
>-|TRBJ2-3|TRBV30|TRBD2
TGTGCCTGGAGTGTAAGCGGGAGTTCAACAGATACGCAGTATTTT
CAWSVSGSSTDTQYF
>once|TRBJ1-6|TRBV18|TRBD1
TGTGCCAGCTCCCTGGACAGGGGAAATAATTCACCCCTCCACTTT
CASSLDRGNNSPLHF
>few|TRBJ2-1|TRBV27|TRBD2
TGTGCCAGCACCGGACTAGCGGGAGGGCTCGAGAATGAGCAGTTCTTC
CASTGLAGGLENEQFF
>-|TRBJ2-3|TRBV6-1|TRBD2
TGTGCCAGCAGTGATTCGGGGAGCGGGAGGTTCACAGATACGCAGTATTTT
CASSDSGSGRFTDTQYF
>-|TRBJ2-3|TRBV4-3|-
TGCGCCAGCAGCCAAGGAATTACTAGCACAGATACGCAGTATTTT
CASSQGITSTDTQYF
>-|TRBJ2-2|TRBV7-9|-
TGTGCCAGCAGCCTATTGAGTTCCGGGGAGCTGTTTTTT
CASSLLSSGELFF
>-|TRBJ1-6|TRBV6-6|-
TGTGCCAGCAGTCGAGGACAGCTGAGCTCCTATAATTCACCCCTCCACTTT
CASSRGQLSSYNSPLHF
>-|TRBJ2-7|TRBV28|-
TGTGCCAGCAGTTTAAAGTCCCGGAGGGAGCAGTACTTC
CASSLKSRREQYF
>-|TRBJ2-4|TRBV19|-
TGTGCCAGTAGATTAACCGGGACCAAAAACATTCAGTACTTC
CASRLTGTKNIQYF
>-|TRBJ2-7|TRBV15|-
TGTGCCACCAGCAGAGCAGGGCAGAACTACGAGCAGTACTTC
CATSRAGQNYEQYF
>-|TRBJ2-7|TRBV6-4|TRBD2
TGTGCCAGCAGTGACTCAGCGACTAGCCACGAGCAGTACTTC
CASSDSATSHEQYF
>-|TRBJ2-3|TRBV9|TRBD2
TGTGCCAGCAGCACTACTTCTGGGACTAGCGGCACAGATACGCAGTATTTT
CASSTTSGTSGTDTQYF
>-|TRBJ2-5|TRBV5-4|-
TGTGCCAGCAGCCTTCAAGAGACCCAGTACTTC
CASSLQETQYF
>-|TRBJ1-2|TRBV7-6|-
TGTGCCAGCAGCTTAAATGCAGGGGATGGCTACACCTTC
CASSLNAGDGYTF
>-|TRBJ2-7|TRBV29-1|TRBD2
TGCAGCGTTGTAGGAGTAGCTAGCGGCGAGCAGTACTTC
CSVVGVASGEQYF
>-|TRBJ1-5|TRBV5-1|-
TGCGCCAGCAGCTTGGGAGGTCAGCAGAATCAGCCCCAGCATTTT
CASSLGGQQNQPQHF
>once|TRBJ1-2|TRBV28|-
TGTGCCAGCAAGGTGGGCAGAGCCTATGGCTACACCTTC
CASKVGRAYGYTF
>-|TRBJ2-1|TRBV14|-
TGTGCCAGCAGCCCGGGACTTTACAATGAGCAGTTCTTC
CASSPGLYNEQFF
>-|TRBJ2-1|TRBV14|TRBD2
TGTGCCAGCAGCCTCCTAGCGGGGAGCTCCTACAATGAGCAGTTCTTC
CASSLLAGSSYNEQFF
>-|TRBJ2-2|TRBV5-1|-
TGCGCCAGCAGTAGGGCGGAGGGGAACACCGGGGAGCTGTTTTTT
CASSRAEGNTGELFF
>-|TRBJ2-1|TRBV5-1|TRBD2
TGCGCCAGCAGCTCCGGGACTAGCGGGAGCGGTGAGCAGTTCTTC
CASSSGTSGSGEQFF
>few|TRBJ2-2|TRBV27|TRBD1
TGTGCCAGCAGTTTATACCTTGCAGGGGGCGACACCGGGGAGCTGTTTTTT
CASSLYLAGGDTGELFF
>-|TRBJ2-3|TRBV9|TRBD2
TGTGCCAGCAGCGTAGCGGGAGCGGGGTACACAGATACGCAGTATTTT
CASSVAGAGYTDTQYF
>-|TRBJ2-1|TRBV11-2|-
TGTGCCAGCAGCTCTAGCGCCGGACTCGGAAATGAGCAGTTCTTC
CASSSSAGLGNEQFF
>-|TRBJ2-1|TRBV11-2|TRBD2
TGTGCCAGCAGCTTATCGGGGGGCAATGAGCAGTTCTTC
CASSLSGGNEQFF
>few|TRBJ1-1|TRBV12-5|-
TGTGCTAGTGGTTTGTCGGTGGACAGCGCAACTGAAGCTTTCTTT
CASGLSVDSATEAFF
>-|TRBJ2-6|TRBV7-2|-
TGTGCCAGCAGTCCCAGGGGGGTAGGCACTGGGGCCAACGTCCTGACTTTC
CASSPRGVGTGANVLTF
>-|TRBJ1-1|TRBV19|TRBD1
TGTGCCAGTAGTATAGGGACAGGGGCTACTGAAGCTTTCTTT
CASSIGTGATEAFF
>-|TRBJ2-1|TRBV12-2|-
TGTGCAAGTCGCCGGTGGAGGGAGCGCCGCTCCTACAATGAGCAGTTCTTC
CASRRWRERRSYNEQFF
>-|TRBJ2-7|TRBV7-2|TRBD2
TGTGCCAGCTGTTCAGCCAGCGGGAGCTCCTACGAGCAGTACTTC
CASCSASGSSYEQYF
>-|TRBJ1-1|TRBV27|-
TGTGCCAGCAGTTTATCGGGGACAATGAACACTGAAGCTTTCTTT
CASSLSGTMNTEAFF
>few|TRBJ1-4|TRBV3-1/TRBV3-2|TRBD1
TGTGCCAGCAGCCAAGGAGGAGACAGGGGGCTTTTAGTGGATGAAAAACTGTTTTTT
CASSQGGDRGLLVDEKLFF
>-|TRBJ1-1|TRBV9|-
TGTGCCAGCAGCGTAGAAATTCGGAACACTGAAGCTTTCTTT
CASSVEIRNTEAFF
>-|TRBJ1-2|TRBV5-1|-
TGCGCCAGCAGCTTGGTTTCAGGGTCCAATGGCTACACCTTC
CASSLVSGSNGYTF
>-|TRBJ2-3|TRBV11-3|-
TGTGCCAGCAGCTTAGATCGCGGAGTTGGATCGGATACGCAGTATTTT
CASSLDRGVGSDTQYF
>-|TRBJ2-7|TRBV7-2|-
TGTGCCAGCAGCTCCTATAGCGAGCAGTACTTC
CASSSYSEQYF
>-|TRBJ1-4|TRBV18|TRBD1
TGTGCCAGCTCACCTCAGGGGGCAACTAATGAAAAACTGTTTTTT
CASSPQGATNEKLFF
>once|TRBJ1-1|TRBV5-1|-
TGCGCCAGCAGCTTGGAAGGGAGGGGGGACACTGAAGCTTTCTTT
CASSLEGRGDTEAFF
>-|TRBJ2-5|TRBV7-7|-
TGTGCTAGCAGCTTAGCAGGGGTGGGAGAGACCCAGTACTTC
CASSLAGVGETQYF
>-|TRBJ2-7|TRBV5-1|-
TGCGCCAGCAGCTTGGGGGGCGGACCCTCCTACGAGCAGTACTTC
CASSLGGGPSYEQYF
>-|TRBJ2-5|TRBV5-1|-
TGCGCCAGCAGCTTGAAGGGGGAAGAGACCCAGTACTTC
CASSLKGEETQYF
>once|TRBJ2-2|TRBV1|-
TGCACCAGCTTCGGGACTCTCACCGGGGAGCTGTTTTTT
CTSFGTLTGELFF
>-|TRBJ1-1|TRBV7-2|-
TGTGCCAGCAGCTCGAAAGGGGGGGGCACTGAAGCTTTCTTT
CASSSKGGGTEAFF
>-|TRBJ1-2|TRBV9|TRBD1
TGTGCCAGCAGTCGGACAGGGGAGGACTATGGCTACACCTTC
CASSRTGEDYGYTF
>-|TRBJ2-5|TRBV11-1|TRBD1
TGTGCCAGCAGCTTAGGTGGACAGGGCCAAGAGACCCAGTACTTC
CASSLGGQGQETQYF
>-|TRBJ1-2|TRBV24-1|TRBD1
TGTGCCACCAGGGGACAGGGAAACTATGGCTACACCTTC
CATRGQGNYGYTF